The present T cell receptor (beta chain) was sequenced within a study of T cell repertoires in cytomegalovirus infection (dated by TCRdb to the late 2010s). Regarding the study in general: Donor HLA type was relevant to the analysis, because carriage of CMV infection together with the matching HLA type was indicated by public TCR beta signatures. Broader findings and caveats from the paper: Carriers of CMV infection plus the relevant HLA type were discriminated by the cumulative frequency of public TCR beta family members in the study cohort and in an independent roughly 370-donor cohort. The ex vivo response was dominated by HLA-C-restricted CMV-specific TCR beta clonotypes, which also provided the single most frequent clonotype in two of eight donors.

The reads were generated on an Illumina HiSeq 1500. The public reads were run again by TCRdb, first through fastp at Q25 and then through MiXCR, and only productive beta chains were kept. CDR3 protein sequences are deduplicated, and each keeps its most common genes and DNA. Within this sample are roughly 130,000 distinct CDR3 sequences, with almost 9% of them counted one time only. The top ten clones comprise 10% of the sample. Notes on this clonotype: Its recognized antigen is unknown. No clone much larger than this one lies a single base away; base qualities are absent.

V trim: 2 bases; J trim: 3 bases; unmatched bases: 7. The germline V gene yields SGHAT for CDR1 and FQNNGV for CDR2. The CDR3 contains 15 residues, cysteine and phenylalanine counted. Only the CDR3 DNA is retained, 45 bases long and in frame from the first base. Specimen: PBMCs. The TCR was taken from a human donor in good health (CMV status not recorded). Some clones in this sample may be carry-over from other donors' samples. This chain joins TRBV11-2 to TRBJ2-7; 7 middle bases align to TRBD2. The CDR3 region has the sequence CASSLSGAFFYEQYF. The nucleotides are TGTGCCAGCAGCTTAAGCGGGGCCTTTTTCTACGAGCAGTACTTC.